The entry below describes one T cell receptor beta chain. The CDR3 extends over 19 amino acids. Germline assignment: CDR1 MNHNY and CDR2 SVGAGI (reference sequence). Trimming at V came to 2 bases and at J to 2 bases, leaving 10 bases not matched to a gene. The library had UMIs added by 3' ligation of an oligonucleotide to TCR cDNA. Adult healthy volunteers gave 2.5 ml peripheral blood for whole-blood RNA. Ligated cDNA underwent four rounds of PCR with nested alpha and beta constant region primers and SP2. TCRdb independently ran MiXCR on the 5' RACE reads; one entry per CDR3 protein. The sample comprises about 62,000 distinct CDR3 sequences, 6% to 8.5% of which are singletons, and 19% rests with the top ten. These data come from a study of naive and memory T cell subsets.

This receptor was taken from a female donor in good health. This chain uses TRBV6-6 with TRBJ2-2; 11 bases match TRBD2. CDR3 in amino acids: CASSYPKKGLAVNTGELFF. CDR3 nucleotide sequence: TGTGCCAGCAGTTACCCAAAGAAGGGACTAGCGGTTAACACCGGGGAGCTGTTTTTT.